This TCR beta chain was identified during a study of T cell responses to AZD1222 COVID-19 vaccine. There are 16 residues in the CDR3. V lost 0 bases to trimming and J lost 5 bases, with 16 bases between them. Germline CDR1 is LGHNA and CDR2 is YSLEER. Study findings and constraints: Sampling that yielded the repertoires occurred only after the peak T cell response. In a largely white British group with more females than males, clonal diversity was possibly underestimated. Only five to seven AZD1222 recipients were seropositive at baseline. Nearly half of spike-specific TCRs reportedly go after variant regions that carry no mutations.

Notes on this clone: Its specificity is not known.

Generated by immunoSEQ multiplex PCR, the TCRdb table keeps only in-frame clones and is missing some. The top ten clones hold under 3% of a sample with about 120,000 clones, 75% to 90% of them seen once. The material was peripheral blood, obtained 28 days after the second AZD1222 dose. The receptor comes from an adult who received the AZD1222 COVID-19 vaccine. The J gene is TRBJ2-5, the V gene TRBV4-3; the D is unclear. The chain's CDR3 is CASSQDRTFPGETQYF. The CDR3, as DNA: TGCGCCAGCAGCCAAGATCGAACCTTCCCCGGGGAGACCCAGTACTTC.